The next 24 T cell receptor beta chains were all read from a single sample in a study of T cells in Graves' hyperthyroidism and ophthalmopathy (dated by TCRdb to between 2018 and 2020). Libraries came from multiplex PCR. The sample was run on an Illumina HiSeq 2000. TCR beta CDR3 regions were amplified from RNA transcripts. For the first round of RT-PCR on the TCR CDR3, the HTBI primer set was used together with the Qiagen OneStep RT-PCR kit. TCRdb trimmed the raw reads at Q25, called clones with MiXCR and kept productive beta chains. Identical CDR3 protein sequences are pooled into one entry, listed with their most common genes and DNA. Here the sample has some 350,000 distinct CDR3 sequences; approximately 14% occur a single time. About a quarter of the sample is held by the ten biggest clonotypes. The sample was blood. The receptors here all came from a woman aged 18-30 years with Graves' hyperthyroidism that later progressed to Graves' ophthalmopathy.

The sample holds a few counts of this clonotype. This chain links TRBV15 with TRBJ2-7, with 7 bases fitting TRBD2. The germline V gene has CDR1 LNHNV and CDR2 YYDKDF (reference sequence). Trimming removed 1 base from V and 1 base from J; junction bases left unmatched: 4. The CDR3 contains 15 residues. CDR3 in amino acids: CATSRGGGASYEQYF. The CDR3 DNA sequence: TGTGCCACCAGCAGAGGGGGGGGAGCATCCTACGAGCAGTACTTC.

Many counts were recorded for this clonotype. An end of the junction does not agree with germline; a read error may underlie this. The DNA for the CDR3 is TGTGCCAGCAGCTTATCCCGGAGTCAGCCCCAGCATTTT. It is translated as CASSLSRSQPQHF. The chain couples TRBV27 to TRBJ1-5, with D hard to call. The V gene's germline CDR1 is MNHEY and CDR2 SMNVEV (reference sequence). The CDR3 is made up of 13 amino acids.

The CDR3: CSARRGAGNTIYF. The CDR3 DNA reads TGCAGTGCTCGGAGGGGGGCTGGAAACACCATATATTTT. The chain employs TRBV20-1 and TRBJ1-3, with D possibly being TRBD1 (6 bases). There are 13 residues in the CDR3. CDR1 and CDR2 from the germline V gene are DFQATT and SNEGSKA (reference sequence). Trimming cost V 5 bases and J 2 bases, with 10 bases left between them.

In this sample, this clonotype turned up many times. The rearrangement uses TRBV7-2 and TRBJ2-1, with 8 bases identical to TRBD2. This CDR3 region has 16 residues. Germline assignment: CDR1 SGHTA and CDR2 FQGNSA. Trimming at V came to 4 bases and at J to 8 bases, leaving 13 bases not matched to a gene. The CDR3 DNA follows: TGTGCCAGCAGCTACCCCCCCGCGGGAGGTGTACATGAGCAGTTCTTC. Translated: CASSYPPAGGVHEQFF. Full variable domain (rest looked up from reference TRBV7-2 and TRBJ2-1): GAGVSQSPSNKVTEKGKDVELRCDPISGHTALYWYRQSLGQGLEFLIYFQGNSAPDKSGLPSDRFSAERTGGSVSTLTIQRTQQEDSAVYLCASSYPPAGGVHEQFFGPGTRLTVL.

This clonotype turned up a few times. This chain joins TRBV2 and TRBJ2-1; tentatively, D is TRBD1 or TRBD2 (5 bases each). This CDR3 spans 14 amino acids. Trimming pared 6 bases from V and 11 bases from J, leaving 20 bases between. Germline V gene lookup returns CDR1 SNHLY and CDR2 FYNNEI. DNA for the CDR3: TGTGCCAGCAGCCTTTCCCCCGGGACCCTTAAGCAGTTCTTC. Encoded protein: CASSLSPGTLKQFF.

The V gene is TRBV20-1, the J gene TRBJ1-5, with no clear D. This CDR3 has 13 residues. With 4 bases removed from V and 5 bases from J, the gap between germline ends came to 12 bases. Per the germline V gene, CDR1 is DFQATT and CDR2 is SNEGSKA (reference sequence). The CDR3, as DNA: TGCAGTGCTATTGGTATTACGGATCAGCCCCAGCATTTT. This gives the protein CSAIGITDQPQHF.

This clonotype was counted ten times or more. The V gene is TRBV7-9, the J gene TRBJ2-1; unclear D gene. The length of the CDR3 is 14 residues. From germline, CDR1 is SEHNR and CDR2 FQNEAQ (reference sequence). V shed 0 bases and J shed 7 bases, with 10 bases lying between them. CDR3: CASSLALKGNEQFF. For the CDR3, the DNA is TGTGCCAGCAGCTTAGCGCTAAAGGGTAATGAGCAGTTCTTC.

Concerning this clonotype: This may stem from a read error, because a much larger clone lies one nucleotide away. The chain recombines TRBV3-1 with TRBJ2-1, with D possibly matching TRBD1 (6 bases). This CDR3 is 13 amino acids long. V was pared by 3 bases and J by 10 bases, with 13 bases between. Germline V lookup: CDR1 LGHDT, CDR2 YNNKEL (reference sequence). The CDR3 bases are TGTGCCAGCAGCCATAACAGGGCGGGCGAGCAGTTCTTC. Protein sequence: CASSHNRAGEQFF.

This clonotype turned up a few times. The chain joins TRBV24-1 to TRBJ1-5, with D perhaps TRBD1 (5 bases). Trimming took off 7 bases at V and 2 bases at J, with 23 bases between the two ends. CDR3 length: 18 residues. In germline, CDR1 is KGHDR, CDR2 SFDVKD. CDR3 protein: CATRAFDSAKERNQPQHF. CDR3 coding DNA: TGTGCCACCAGAGCGTTTGACAGTGCGAAAGAGCGCAATCAGCCCCAGCATTTT.

There are a few counts of this clonotype. The V and J genes are TRBV20-1 and TRBJ1-6; no clear D gene. The CDR3 sequence is 10 residues long. V lost 7 bases, J lost 11 bases, and 9 bases lay in between. Germline-derived CDR1 and CDR2 are DFQATT and SNEGSKA (reference sequence). The CDR3 reads CSGDRAPLHF. In nucleotides, the CDR3 is TGCAGTGGAGATCGGGCACCCCTCCACTTT.

The rearrangement uses TRBV7-2 and TRBJ1-1, with a possible D match to TRBD1 (5 bases). The ends were cut back, 5 bases at V and 4 bases at J, with 17 bases in the middle. This CDR3 region has 15 residues. The germline V gene encodes CDR1 SGHTA and CDR2 FQGNSA. The DNA of the CDR3 is TGTGCCAGCAGCCCCCGGGGGGGATCCGGCACTGAAGCTTTCTTT. This sequence encodes CASSPRGGSGTEAFF.

In this sample, this clonotype turned up many times. V and J are TRBV12-3 or TRBV12-4 and TRBJ2-1; 10 bases map to TRBD1. The CDR3 sequence is 16 residues long. The V and J ends lost 4 bases and 4 bases, in that order; junction bases with no gene match: 7. Here the CDR3 reads CASSSWTGGSYNEQFF. Written as DNA, the CDR3 is TGTGCCAGCAGTTCCTGGACAGGGGGATCTTACAATGAGCAGTTCTTC.

This clonotype was counted only a few times. The chain joins TRBV20-1 to TRBJ1-4; the D is unclear. The germline V gene encodes CDR1 DFQATT and CDR2 SNEGSKA (reference sequence). V was shortened by 5 bases and J by 0 bases, with 10 bases between the two germline ends. The CDR3 runs to 14 residues. CDR3: CSALTVATNEKLFF. The DNA of the CDR3 is TGCAGTGCTTTAACTGTTGCAACTAATGAAAAACTGTTTTTT.

The chain carries TRBV4-2 and TRBJ2-5; D tentatively fits TRBD1 or TRBD2 (5 bases each). The CDR3 sequence is 15 residues long. The germline V gene has CDR1 LGHNA and CDR2 YNFKEQ. The ends were cut back, 0 bases at V and 1 base at J, with 9 bases in the middle. CDR3 sequence reads: CASSQDPGAQETQYF. The CDR3 region has the DNA TGTGCCAGCAGCCAAGATCCCGGGGCCCAAGAGACCCAGTACTTC.

This clonotype appeared many times. The rearrangement uses TRBV7-6 and TRBJ2-3; D remains unclear. Trimming took 5 bases from V and 1 from J, leaving 13 bases between them. There are 15 residues in the CDR3. CDR1 and CDR2 from the germline V gene are SGHVS and FNYEAQ. As DNA, the CDR3 is TGTGCCAGCAGCCCGCGGCAGTCCGGCACAGATACGCAGTATTTT. It is translated as CASSPRQSGTDTQYF.

This sequence joins TRBV12-3 or TRBV12-4 and TRBJ2-1; 9 bases agree with TRBD2. V lost 6 bases, J lost 1 base, and 7 bases stayed unmatched. The CDR3 spans 16 residues. The CDR3 here is CASRAGGGMSYNEQFF. The CDR3 DNA reads TGTGCCAGCAGGGCGGGGGGGGGGATGTCCTACAATGAGCAGTTCTTC.

This clonotype appeared many times. The V and J genes are TRBV28 and TRBJ2-2; the D is unclear. The CDR3 loop spans 14 amino acids. CDR1 is MDHEN and CDR2 is SYDVKM in the germline V gene. V lost 6 bases and J lost 0, with 8 bases in between. As DNA, the CDR3 is TGTGCCAGCAGGAACGCGGCGAACACCGGGGAGCTGTTTTTT. It is translated as CASRNAANTGELFF. Complete variable domain (other parts from reference TRBV28 and TRBJ2-2): DVKVTQSSRYLVKRTGEKVFLECVQDMDHENMFWYRQDPGLGLRLIYFSYDVKMKEKGDIPEGYSVSREKKERFSLILESASTNQTSMYLCASRNAANTGELFFGEGSRLTVL.

This clonotype was detected ten times or more. The chain has TRBV7-8 and TRBJ2-2; D perhaps matches TRBD2 (5 bases). There are 16 residues in the CDR3. Germline CDR1 reads SGHVS; CDR2 reads FQNEAQ. The V end was cut by 2 bases, the J end by 2 bases, with 12 bases between. CDR3 protein: CASSLSRLANTGELFF. The CDR3 DNA follows: TGTGCCAGCAGCTTAAGTCGGCTAGCCAACACCGGGGAGCTGTTTTTT.

This clonotype was seen only a few times. V gene TRBV7-9 combines with J gene TRBJ1-4; no definite D call. V shed 8 bases and J shed 5 bases, with 15 bases lying between them. Per germline, CDR1 SEHNR and CDR2 FQNEAQ (reference sequence). CDR3 length equals 14 residues. The CDR3: CASGKSRRNEKLFF. CDR3 DNA sequence: TGTGCCAGCGGCAAATCCAGACGAAATGAAAAACTGTTTTTT.

This clonotype was seen many times. The CDR3 region has the DNA TGTGCCACCAGCGGCCCCGGGACACACCGATCGGAGACTGAAGCTTTCTTT. Translated, it gives CATSGPGTHRSETEAFF. The chain employs TRBV15 and TRBJ1-1; the D gene is possibly TRBD1 (6 bases). The V and J ends lost 5 bases and 5 bases respectively, with 24 bases between them. Looked up from germline, CDR1 is LNHNV and CDR2 is YYDKDF (reference sequence). The CDR3 runs to 17 residues.

This chain joins TRBV15 and TRBJ2-2; tentative D call: TRBD1 (5 bases). Trimming took off 4 bases at V and 5 bases at J, with 11 bases between the two ends. This CDR3 contains 14 residues. CDR1 is LNHNV and CDR2 is YYDKDF in the germline V gene (reference sequence). The CDR3 is CATSTRKGTGELFF. In DNA, the CDR3 is TGTGCCACCAGCACCCGCAAGGGGACCGGGGAGCTGTTTTTT.

The sample holds many counts of this clonotype. V usage is TRBV2 and J usage is TRBJ2-3; TRBD2 agrees at 14 bases. Germline trimming cut 4 bases from V and 4 bases from J; bases unmatched to any gene: 13. This CDR3 comprises 19 residues. In germline, CDR1 is SNHLY, CDR2 FYNNEI. The CDR3 region has the DNA TGTGCCAGCAGTGTGAGGAAAGGACTAGCGGGAGGCCCCCCAGATACGCAGTATTTT. Amino acids: CASSVRKGLAGGPPDTQYF.

V and J are TRBV6-1 and TRBJ2-7; 9 nucleotides line up with TRBD1. J lost 3 bases, V lost 6 bases, and 12 bases had no gene match. Germline V lookup: CDR1 MNHNS, CDR2 SASEGT. This CDR3 has 16 amino acids. The CDR3 DNA reads TGTGCCAGCAGGCCTTCTCCGGGACAGGGTTTCTACGAGCAGTACTTC. Encoded protein: CASRPSPGQGFYEQYF.

This clonotype was detected many times. This rearrangement joins TRBV27 to TRBJ2-6; D gene ambiguous. V gave up 2 bases and J gave up 0 bases, with 5 bases separating them. Per the germline V gene, CDR1 is MNHEY and CDR2 is SMNVEV (reference sequence). This CDR3 is built from 15 residues. The CDR3 sequence is CASSLSGSGANVLTF. As DNA, the CDR3 is TGTGCCAGCAGTTTAAGTGGCTCTGGGGCCAACGTCCTGACTTTC.